This T cell receptor (beta chain) was captured in a study of T cells after posttransplantation cyclophosphamide. TCRdb keeps only in-frame clones here, not all; method: immunoSEQ multiplex PCR. The table records 20,000 to 25,000 clones, 80% to 90% of them present only once. Germline-derived CDR1 and CDR2 are MGHDK and SYGVNS. V shed 3 bases and J 7 bases; nucleotides not matched to a gene: 10. The CDR3 extends over 16 amino acids. Control samples came 1 year after myeloablative marrow transplants with methotrexate plus calcineurin inhibitor. V is TRBV25-1 and J is TRBJ2-1; 9 bases map to TRBD1. This receptor was obtained from a female patient between 25 and 45 years old who received an allogeneic stem cell transplant from an unrelated donor, was CMV-positive, and had acute and chronic GVHD. Part of the T cell pool may stem from the graft donor. Sequencing used PBMCs, obtained 359 days after allogeneic stem cell transplant with calcineurin inhibitor and methotrexate. The CDR3 is CASSEGRQGGRNEQFF. CDR3 nucleotides: TGTGCCAGCAGTGAGGGGAGACAGGGGGGGAGGAATGAGCAGTTCTTC. Supplemented by reference TRBV25-1 and TRBJ2-1, the full variable domain reads EADIYQTPRYLVIGTGKKITLECSQTMGHDKMYWYQQDPGMELHLIHYSYGVNSTEKGDLSSESTVSRIRTEHFPLTLESARPSHTSQYLCASSEGRQGGRNEQFFGPGTRLTVL.